Sequencing of this T cell receptor beta chain was carried out in a study of blood T cell repertoires in COVID-19. In the study overall: Researchers got acute and convalescent COVID-19 samples from the United States, Italy and Spain. PBMCs, B-cell-depleted T cells, or T cells provided the cDNA or gDNA that made up the material.

Ages ranged from about 18 to 89 years, with residence in some 25 US areas. In the study's own analysis: Nucleated cell counts were estimated from reference gene primer amplification. Data came from immunoSEQ multiplex PCR; TCRdb stores just in-frame clones and leaves some out. That table furnishes V, J and clone size, whereas the DNA furnished D and trimming. The sample lists approximately 260,000 clones, approximately 89% seen once, with roughly 1.9% in the top ten. A note on this clone: Other nucleotide sequences in the sample specify the same CDR3.

The CDR3 runs 14 residues. Germline lookup yields CDR1 SGHRS and CDR2 YFSETQ. Trimming pared 3 bases from V and 1 base from J, leaving 7 bases between. The rearrangement links TRBV5-1 to TRBJ2-2, with D maybe TRBD2 (6 bases). This clonotype was sampled from a woman aged 55 to 70 who had recovered from COVID-19. Sequenced sample: PBMCs or T cells enriched from blood (not recorded which). CDR3 sequence (DNA): TGCGCCAGCAGCTGGAGGGGGAACACCGGGGAGCTGTTTTTT. It translates to CASSWRGNTGELFF.